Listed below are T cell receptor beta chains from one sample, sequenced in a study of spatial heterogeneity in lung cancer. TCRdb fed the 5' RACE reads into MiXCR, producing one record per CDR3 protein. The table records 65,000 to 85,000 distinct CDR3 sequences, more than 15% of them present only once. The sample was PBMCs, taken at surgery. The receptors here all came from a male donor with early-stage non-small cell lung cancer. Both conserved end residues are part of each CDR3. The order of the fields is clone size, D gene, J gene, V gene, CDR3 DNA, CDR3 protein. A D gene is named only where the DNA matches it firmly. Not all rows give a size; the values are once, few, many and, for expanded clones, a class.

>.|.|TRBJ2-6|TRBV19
TGTGCCAGTAGTATGACCACCTCTGGGGCCAACGTCCTGACTTTC
CASSMTTSGANVLTF
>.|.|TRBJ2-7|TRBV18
TGTGCCAGCTCACCTGGGACGAGCTACGAGCAGTACTTC
CASSPGTSYEQYF
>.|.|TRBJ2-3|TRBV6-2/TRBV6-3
TGTGCCAGCACCTGGACTCCCGGCACAGATACGCAGTATTTT
CASTWTPGTDTQYF
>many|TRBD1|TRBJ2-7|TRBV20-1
TGCAGTGCTAGAGGTGCCGGGACAGGTTACTACGAGCAGTACTTC
CSARGAGTGYYEQYF
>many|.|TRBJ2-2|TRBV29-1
TGCAGCGTACGAAAAGCGAACACCGGGGAGCTGTTTTTT
CSVRKANTGELFF
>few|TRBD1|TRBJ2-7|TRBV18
TGTGCCAGCTCTCGACAGGGGGAGACCTACGAGCAGTACTTC
CASSRQGETYEQYF
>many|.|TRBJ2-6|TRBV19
TGTGCCAGTAGTAGGCAGAGACAACACTCTGGGGCCAACGTCCTGACTTTC
CASSRQRQHSGANVLTF
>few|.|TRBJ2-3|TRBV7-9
TGTGCCAGCAGCTTAGCCCTCCCTAGCACAGATACGCAGTATTTT
CASSLALPSTDTQYF
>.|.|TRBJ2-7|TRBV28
TGTGCCAGCAGTTCCGGGCAGGGATTCGAGCAGTACTTC
CASSSGQGFEQYF
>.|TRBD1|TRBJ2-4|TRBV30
TGTGCCTGGAATAAGGACAGGGCTAAAAACATTCAGTACTTC
CAWNKDRAKNIQYF
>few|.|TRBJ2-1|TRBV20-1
TGCAGTGCTAGATCCCCGGGGTACGAGCAGTTCTTC
CSARSPGYEQFF
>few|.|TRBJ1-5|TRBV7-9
TGTGCCAGCAGCGTGACAGGTATCAATCAGCCCCAGCATTTT
CASSVTGINQPQHF
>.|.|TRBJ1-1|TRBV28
TGTGCCGCGGCTGGAGGGGCTGAAGCTTTCTTT
CAAAGGAEAFF
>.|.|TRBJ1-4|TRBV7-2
TGTGCCAGCAGCTCGCAGGGTGCAACTAATGAAAAACTGTTTTTT
CASSSQGATNEKLFF
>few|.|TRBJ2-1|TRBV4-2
TGTGCCAGCAGCCAAGTATGGGGGGCCGACTCCTACAATGAGCAGTTCTTC
CASSQVWGADSYNEQFF